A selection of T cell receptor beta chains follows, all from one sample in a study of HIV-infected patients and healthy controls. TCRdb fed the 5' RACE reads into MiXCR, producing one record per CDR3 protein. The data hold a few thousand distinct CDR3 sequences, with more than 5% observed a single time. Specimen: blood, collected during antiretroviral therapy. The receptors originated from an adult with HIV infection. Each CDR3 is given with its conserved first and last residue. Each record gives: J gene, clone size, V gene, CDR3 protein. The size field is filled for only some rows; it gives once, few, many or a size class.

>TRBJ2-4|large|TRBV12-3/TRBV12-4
CASKGLADPLAKNIQYF
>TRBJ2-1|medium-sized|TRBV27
CASRISGAPYNEQFF
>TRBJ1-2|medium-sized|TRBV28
CASRVANYGYTF
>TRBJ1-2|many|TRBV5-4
CASSLGSNYGYTF
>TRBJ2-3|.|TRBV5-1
CASHRDRGGTDTQYF
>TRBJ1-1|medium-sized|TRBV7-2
CASSLRPLIGAEAFF
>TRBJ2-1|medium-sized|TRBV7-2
CASSSPSSWDEQFF
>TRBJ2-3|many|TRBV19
CASSNKREPWDTQYF
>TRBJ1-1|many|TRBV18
CASSPLIYRENTEAFF
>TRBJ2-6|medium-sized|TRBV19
CASSISSSGANVLTF
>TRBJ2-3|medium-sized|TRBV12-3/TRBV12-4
CASSWEDGDTQYF
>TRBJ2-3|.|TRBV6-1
CVSSQQTSGYTDTQYF
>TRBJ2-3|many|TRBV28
CASSFTLPRLSEPTDTQYF
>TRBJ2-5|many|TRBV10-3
CAISEFERGTQETQYF
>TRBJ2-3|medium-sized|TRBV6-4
CASSEREETDTQYF
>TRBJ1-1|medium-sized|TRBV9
CASSAGWGTEAFF
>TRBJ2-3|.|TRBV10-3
CAISRDGGGTDTQYF
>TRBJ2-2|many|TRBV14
CASSPNAGTVNTGELFF
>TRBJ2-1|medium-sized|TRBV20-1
CSARPRQGRSYNEQFF
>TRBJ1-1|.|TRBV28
CASSLGGGSSSVAFF
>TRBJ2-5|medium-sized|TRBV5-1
CASSLAEGPASQETQYF
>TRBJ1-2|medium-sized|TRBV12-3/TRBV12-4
CASSFLSSYGYTF
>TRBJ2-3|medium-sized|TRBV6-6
CASSSGTITDTQYF
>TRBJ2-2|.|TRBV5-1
CASSLGLANTGELFF
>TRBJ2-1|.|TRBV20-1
CSARKDQVSYNEQFF
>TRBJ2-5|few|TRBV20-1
CSGEGSQETQYF
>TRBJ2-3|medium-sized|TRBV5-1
CASSLERTSTDTQYF
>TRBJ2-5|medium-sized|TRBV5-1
CASSLVTSGNQKTQYF
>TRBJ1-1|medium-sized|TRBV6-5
CASSLYGNTEAFF
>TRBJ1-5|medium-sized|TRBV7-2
CASSFQNQPQHF
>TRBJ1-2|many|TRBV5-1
CASSHRSRSFYGYTF
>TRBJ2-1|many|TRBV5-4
CASSPPGGVPSYNEQFF
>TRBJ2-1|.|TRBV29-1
CSVERSATTPYNEQFF
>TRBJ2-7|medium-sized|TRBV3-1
CASSQRPGAPYEQYF
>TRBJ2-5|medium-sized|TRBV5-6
CASSLVGEGQETQYF
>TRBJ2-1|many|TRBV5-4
CASSSVGANYNEQFF
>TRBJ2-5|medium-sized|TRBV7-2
CASSTFIETQYF
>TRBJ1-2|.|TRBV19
CASSTQQGNAYGYTF
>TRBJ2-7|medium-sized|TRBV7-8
CASSPSGVEQYF
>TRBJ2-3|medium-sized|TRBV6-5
CASSYSVAGGSDTQYF
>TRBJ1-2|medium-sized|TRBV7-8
CASSPTGHGYTF
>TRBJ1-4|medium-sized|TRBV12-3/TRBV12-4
CASRLNRRSNEKLFF
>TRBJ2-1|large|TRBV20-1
CSARPGTSPGNEQFF
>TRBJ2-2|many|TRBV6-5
CASRSTSGGTNTGELFF
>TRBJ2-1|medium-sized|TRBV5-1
CASSSSGISYNEQFF
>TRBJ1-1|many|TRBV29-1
CSVEEGGTEAFF
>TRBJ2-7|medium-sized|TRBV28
CASSPNLFEQYF
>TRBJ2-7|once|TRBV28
CASSLPDGEQYF
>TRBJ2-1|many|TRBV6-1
CASRAGVYNEQFF
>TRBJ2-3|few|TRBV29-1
CSVPDPLVGDTQYF
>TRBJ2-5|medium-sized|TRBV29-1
CSVDTPTRQETQYF
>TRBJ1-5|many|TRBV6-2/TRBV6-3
CATGTGGNQPQHF
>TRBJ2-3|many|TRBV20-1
CSARGEADTQYF
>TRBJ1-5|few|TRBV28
CASSLSSWGDQPQHF
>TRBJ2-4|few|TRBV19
CASRGAHREPKNIQYF